Below, one T cell receptor (beta chain) is given with its context. Its specificity is unknown. The germline V gene encodes CDR1 DFQATT and CDR2 SNEGSKA (reference sequence). With 6 bases removed from V and 4 bases from J, the gap between germline ends came to 7 bases. The CDR3 spans 11 residues. These data come from a study of CD8+ T cells in alopecia areata. Study details: Patients remained on tofacitinib for 6 to 18 months and then went 6 months without it. Study-level findings and limits: On tofacitinib, scalp and blood still held many of the expanded lesional clones. The study also sequences resident alphabeta T cells of normal skin in scalp samples. The study found tofacitinib significantly decreased scalp clonality and expanded CD8+ clones among the top 100.

The authors extracted RNA and reverse transcribed it into cDNA as the sequencing template. Here immunoSEQ multiplex PCR was the method, and the copy in TCRdb shows in-frame clones only, minus some. The sample records about 140,000 clones, roughly 86% being singletons. Specified treatment: oral pan-JAK inhibitor, 5-10 mg twice daily. The source material was CD8+ T cells sorted from blood, sampled at week 4, from a patient treated with tofacitinib. This chain connects TRBV20-1 to TRBJ2-1; D unresolved. This TCR was recovered from a human donor with alopecia areata. The CDR3 coding sequence is TGCAGTGCGCAACCTTACAATGAGCAGTTCTTC. Protein sequence: CSAQPYNEQFF.